This T cell receptor beta chain originates from a study of blood T cell repertoires in COVID-19. Whole-study context: The study drew acute and convalescent COVID-19 samples from the United States, Italy and Spain. T cells, B-cell-depleted T cells, or PBMCs provided the cDNA or gDNA that served as material.

As processed by the authors: The assay estimated nucleated cells by amplifying reference gene primers. Sequenced by immunoSEQ multiplex PCR; TCRdb stores in-frame clones only, minus some. Clone size and V and J calls were adopted from that table, with D and trimming inferred from the DNA. The table records fewer than 200,000 clones, 88% of them present only once. The V end lost 6 bases, the J end lost 6 bases, and 24 bases lay between the germline ends. In germline, CDR1 is SGHDN, CDR2 FVKESK. The CDR3 extends over 16 amino acids. This clone was picked up one time. Participant reports of clinical history set cohort assignment.

This TCR derives from a woman younger than 30 who had recovered from COVID-19. The chain couples TRBV14 to TRBJ2-7; D is perhaps TRBD1 (6 bases). Sequencing input: PBMCs or T cells enriched from blood (not recorded which). The CDR3 DNA follows: TGTGCCAGCAGTGATACAGGGTCCCCCCCTTTGGGCGAGCAGTACTTC. Its protein is CASSDTGSPPLGEQYF.